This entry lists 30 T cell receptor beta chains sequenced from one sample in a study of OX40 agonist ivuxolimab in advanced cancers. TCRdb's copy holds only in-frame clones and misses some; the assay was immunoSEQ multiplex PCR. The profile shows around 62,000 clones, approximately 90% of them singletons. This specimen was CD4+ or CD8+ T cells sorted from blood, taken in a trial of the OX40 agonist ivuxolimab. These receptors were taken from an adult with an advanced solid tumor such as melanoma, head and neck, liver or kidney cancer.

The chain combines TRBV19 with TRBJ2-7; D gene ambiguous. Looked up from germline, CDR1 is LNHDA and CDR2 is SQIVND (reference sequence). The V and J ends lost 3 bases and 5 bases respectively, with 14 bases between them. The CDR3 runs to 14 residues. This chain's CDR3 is CASSITVRSDEQYF. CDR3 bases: TGTGCCAGTAGTATCACCGTAAGGTCGGACGAGCAGTACTTC.

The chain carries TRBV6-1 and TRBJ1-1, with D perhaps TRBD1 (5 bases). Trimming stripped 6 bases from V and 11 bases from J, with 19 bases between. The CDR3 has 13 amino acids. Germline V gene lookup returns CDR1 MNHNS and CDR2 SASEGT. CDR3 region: CASRPTVASMAFF. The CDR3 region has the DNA TGTGCCAGCAGGCCGACAGTAGCCTCAATGGCTTTCTTT.

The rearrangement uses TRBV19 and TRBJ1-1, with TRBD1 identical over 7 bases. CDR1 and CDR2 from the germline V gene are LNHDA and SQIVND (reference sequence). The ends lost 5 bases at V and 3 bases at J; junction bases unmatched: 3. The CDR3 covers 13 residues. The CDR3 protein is CASSVGQHTEAFF. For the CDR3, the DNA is TGTGCCAGTAGTGTGGGACAGCACACTGAAGCTTTCTTT.

The CDR3 bases are TGTGCCAGCAGCGTACAGGACGTTCGTGGCACTGAAGCTTTCTTT. Residues: CASSVQDVRGTEAFF. The V call is TRBV5-3, the J call TRBJ1-1; the D gene is possibly TRBD1 (5 bases). TRBV5-3 has ORF status, its function being uncertain. Trimming removed 8 bases at V and 4 bases at J, with 21 bases between. CDR3 length: 15 residues.

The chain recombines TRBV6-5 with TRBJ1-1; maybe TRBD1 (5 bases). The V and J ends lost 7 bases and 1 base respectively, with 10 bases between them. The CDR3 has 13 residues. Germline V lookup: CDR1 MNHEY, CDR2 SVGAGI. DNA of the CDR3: TGTGCCAGCACCTACGGGGGGAACACTGAAGCTTTCTTT. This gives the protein CASTYGGNTEAFF.

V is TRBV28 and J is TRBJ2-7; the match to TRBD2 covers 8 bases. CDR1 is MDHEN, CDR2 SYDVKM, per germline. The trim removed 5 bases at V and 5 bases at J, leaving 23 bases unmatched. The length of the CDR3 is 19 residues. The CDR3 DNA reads TGTGCCAGCAGTCGCCAAATAGGACGACTAGCGCCCGGCCCCCACGAGCAGTACTTC. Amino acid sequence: CASSRQIGRLAPGPHEQYF. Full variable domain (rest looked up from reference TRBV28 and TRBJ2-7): DVKVTQSSRYLVKRTGEKVFLECVQDMDHENMFWYRQDPGLGLRLIYFSYDVKMKEKGDIPEGYSVSREKKERFSLILESASTNQTSMYLCASSRQIGRLAPGPHEQYFGPGTRLTVT.

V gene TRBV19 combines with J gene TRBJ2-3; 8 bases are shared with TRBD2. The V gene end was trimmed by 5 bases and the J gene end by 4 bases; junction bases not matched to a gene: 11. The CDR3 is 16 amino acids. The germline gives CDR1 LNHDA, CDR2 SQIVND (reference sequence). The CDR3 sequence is CASSGPGGRKPDTQYF. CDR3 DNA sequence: TGTGCCAGTAGTGGTCCTGGCGGGAGGAAACCAGATACGCAGTATTTT.

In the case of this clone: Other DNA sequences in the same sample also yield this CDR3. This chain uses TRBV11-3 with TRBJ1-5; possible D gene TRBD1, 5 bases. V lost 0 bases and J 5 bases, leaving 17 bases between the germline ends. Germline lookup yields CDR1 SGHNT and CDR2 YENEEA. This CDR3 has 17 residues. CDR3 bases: TGTGCCAGCAGCTTAGAAAGAGGTCCAAGGGGACATCAGCCCCAGCATTTT. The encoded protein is CASSLERGPRGHQPQHF.

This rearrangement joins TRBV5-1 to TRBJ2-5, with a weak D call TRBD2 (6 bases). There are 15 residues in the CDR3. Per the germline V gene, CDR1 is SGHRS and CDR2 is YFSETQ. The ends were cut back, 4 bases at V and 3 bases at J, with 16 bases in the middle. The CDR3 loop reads CASSQDGGREETQYF. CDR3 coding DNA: TGCGCCAGCAGCCAGGACGGAGGGCGAGAAGAGACCCAGTACTTC.

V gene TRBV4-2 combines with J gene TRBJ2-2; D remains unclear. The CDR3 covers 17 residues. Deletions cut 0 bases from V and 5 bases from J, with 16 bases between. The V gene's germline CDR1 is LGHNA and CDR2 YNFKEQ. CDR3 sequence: CASSQDWGESRTGELFF. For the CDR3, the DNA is TGTGCCAGCAGCCAAGATTGGGGTGAGTCGAGGACCGGGGAGCTGTTTTTT.

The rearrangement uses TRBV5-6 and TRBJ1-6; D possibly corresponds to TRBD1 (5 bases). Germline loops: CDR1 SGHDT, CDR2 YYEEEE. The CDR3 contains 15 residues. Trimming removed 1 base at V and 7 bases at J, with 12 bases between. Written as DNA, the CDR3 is TGTGCCAGCAGCTTGAGAAGGGGTTGGAATTCACCCCTCCACTTT. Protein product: CASSLRRGWNSPLHF.

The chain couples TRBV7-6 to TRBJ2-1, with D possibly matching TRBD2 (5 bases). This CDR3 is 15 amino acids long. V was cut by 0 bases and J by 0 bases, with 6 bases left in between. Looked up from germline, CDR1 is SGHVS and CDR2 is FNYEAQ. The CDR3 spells CASSLAGASYNEQFF. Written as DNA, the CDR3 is TGTGCCAGCAGCTTAGCGGGAGCCTCCTACAATGAGCAGTTCTTC.

The CDR3 DNA is TGTGCCAGCAGCGAGAAAGGGGGTGGAAACACCATATATTTT. Translated, it gives CASSEKGGGNTIYF. The chain carries TRBV7-2 and TRBJ1-3; a weak D match, TRBD1 (6 bases). This CDR3 comprises 14 residues. Germline CDR1 reads SGHTA; CDR2 reads FQGNSA. V was cut by 5 bases and J by 3 bases, with 11 bases left in between.

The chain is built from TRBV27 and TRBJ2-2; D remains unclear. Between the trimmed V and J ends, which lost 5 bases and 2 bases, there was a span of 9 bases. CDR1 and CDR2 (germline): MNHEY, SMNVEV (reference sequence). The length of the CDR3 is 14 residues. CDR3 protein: CASSIGQNTGELFF. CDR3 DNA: TGTGCCAGCAGTATCGGGCAAAACACCGGGGAGCTGTTTTTT.

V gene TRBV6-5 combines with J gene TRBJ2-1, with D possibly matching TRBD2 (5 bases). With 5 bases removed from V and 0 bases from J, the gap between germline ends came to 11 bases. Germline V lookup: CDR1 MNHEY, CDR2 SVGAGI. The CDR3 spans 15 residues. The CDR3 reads CASSRAASSYNEQFF. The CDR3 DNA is TGTGCCAGCAGTCGAGCGGCGAGCTCCTACAATGAGCAGTTCTTC.

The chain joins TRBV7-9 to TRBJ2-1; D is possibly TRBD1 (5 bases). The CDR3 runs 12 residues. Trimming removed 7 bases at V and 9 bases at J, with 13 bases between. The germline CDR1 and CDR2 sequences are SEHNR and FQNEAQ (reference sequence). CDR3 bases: TGTGCCAGCAAAGCCCAGGGTGTTGAGCAGTTCTTC. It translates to CASKAQGVEQFF.

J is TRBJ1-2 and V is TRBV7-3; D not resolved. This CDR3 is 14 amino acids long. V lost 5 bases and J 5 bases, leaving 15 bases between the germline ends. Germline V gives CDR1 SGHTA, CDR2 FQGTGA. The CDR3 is CASSASPGSYGYTF. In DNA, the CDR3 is TGTGCCAGCAGCGCGAGTCCGGGGTCGTATGGCTACACCTTC.

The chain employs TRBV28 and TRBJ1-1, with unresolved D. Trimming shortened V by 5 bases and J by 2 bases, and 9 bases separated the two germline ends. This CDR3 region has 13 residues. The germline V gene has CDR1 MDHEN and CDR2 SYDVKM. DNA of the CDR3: TGTGCCAGCAGTCTTCCAGGAAACACTGAAGCTTTCTTT. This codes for CASSLPGNTEAFF.

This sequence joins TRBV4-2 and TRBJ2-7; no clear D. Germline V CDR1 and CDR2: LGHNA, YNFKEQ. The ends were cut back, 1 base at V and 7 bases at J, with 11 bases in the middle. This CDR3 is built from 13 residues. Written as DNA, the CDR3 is TGTGCCAGCAGCCAAGGTAACCAGTGGGAGCAGTACTTC. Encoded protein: CASSQGNQWEQYF.

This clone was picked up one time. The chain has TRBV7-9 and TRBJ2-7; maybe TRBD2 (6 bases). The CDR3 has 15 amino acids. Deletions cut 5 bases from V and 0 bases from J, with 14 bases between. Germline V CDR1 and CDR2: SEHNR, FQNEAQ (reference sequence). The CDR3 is CASSRGGSLSYEQYF. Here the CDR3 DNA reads TGTGCCAGCAGCCGCGGAGGGTCCCTCTCCTACGAGCAGTACTTC. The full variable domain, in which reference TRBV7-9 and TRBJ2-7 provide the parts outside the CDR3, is DTGVSQNPRHKITKRGQNVTFRCDPISEHNRLYWYRQTLGQGPEFLTYFQNEAQLEKSRLLSDRFSAERPKGSFSTLEIQRTEQGDSAMYLCASSRGGSLSYEQYFGPGTRLTVT.

The CDR3 DNA is TGTGCCAGCAGCCGGGGAGGGAACACTGAAGCTTTCTTT. Translation: CASSRGGNTEAFF. V usage is TRBV7-8 and J usage is TRBJ1-1; D is unclear. Trimming removed 5 bases at V and 1 base at J, with 8 bases between. Germline V CDR1 and CDR2: SGHVS, FQNEAQ. The CDR3 loop spans 13 amino acids.

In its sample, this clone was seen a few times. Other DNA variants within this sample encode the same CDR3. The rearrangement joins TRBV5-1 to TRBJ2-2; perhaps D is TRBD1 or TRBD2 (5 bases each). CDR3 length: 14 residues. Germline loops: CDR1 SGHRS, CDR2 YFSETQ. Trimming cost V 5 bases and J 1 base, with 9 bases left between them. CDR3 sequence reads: CASRGTENTGELFF. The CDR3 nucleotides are TGCGCCAGCAGGGGGACGGAGAACACCGGGGAGCTGTTTTTT.

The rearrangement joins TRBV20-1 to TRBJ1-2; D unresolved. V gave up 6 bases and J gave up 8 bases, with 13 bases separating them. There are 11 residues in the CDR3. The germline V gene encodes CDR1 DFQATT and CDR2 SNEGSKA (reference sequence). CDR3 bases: TGCAGTGCCGAGCACCATAGAGGCTACACCTTC. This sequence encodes CSAEHHRGYTF.

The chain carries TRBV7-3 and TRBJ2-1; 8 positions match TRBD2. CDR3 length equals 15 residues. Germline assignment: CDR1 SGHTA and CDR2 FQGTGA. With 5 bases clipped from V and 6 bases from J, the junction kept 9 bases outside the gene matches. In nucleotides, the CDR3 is TGTGCCAGCAGCCTCACTAGCGGAAGCGGCAATGAGCAGTTCTTC. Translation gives CASSLTSGSGNEQFF. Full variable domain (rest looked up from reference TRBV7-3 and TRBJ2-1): GAGVSQTPSNKVTEKGKYVELRCDPISGHTALYWYRQSLGQGPEFLIYFQGTGAADDSGLPNDRFFAVRPEGSVSTLKIQRTERGDSAVYLCASSLTSGSGNEQFFGPGTRLTVL.

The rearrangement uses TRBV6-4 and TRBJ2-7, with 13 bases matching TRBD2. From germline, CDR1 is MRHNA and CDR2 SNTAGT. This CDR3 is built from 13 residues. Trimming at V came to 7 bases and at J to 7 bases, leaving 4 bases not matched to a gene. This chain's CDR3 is CASKGLAGLEQYF. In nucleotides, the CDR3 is TGTGCCAGCAAGGGACTAGCGGGATTAGAGCAGTACTTC.

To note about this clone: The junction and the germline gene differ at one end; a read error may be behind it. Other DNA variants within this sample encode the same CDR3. As DNA, the CDR3 is TGTGCCAGCAGCTTAGCCTCCTACGAGCAGTACTTT. Translation: CASSLASYEQYF. The chain joins TRBV11-2 to TRBJ2-7; no definite D call. The CDR3 is 12 residues long. Germline V CDR1 and CDR2: SGHAT, FQNNGV. The full variable domain, with the rest looked up from reference TRBV11-2 and TRBJ2-7, is EAGVAQSPRYKIIEKRQSVAFWCNPISGHATLYWYQQILGQGPKLLIQFQNNGVVDDSQLPKDRFSAERLKGVDSTLKIQPAKLEDSAVYLCASSLASYEQYFGPGTRLTVT.

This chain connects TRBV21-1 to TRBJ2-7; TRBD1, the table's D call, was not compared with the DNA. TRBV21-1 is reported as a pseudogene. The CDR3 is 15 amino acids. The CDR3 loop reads CASSRITQGAYEQYF. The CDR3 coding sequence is TGTGCCAGCAGCCGCATTACCCAGGGTGCCTACGAGCAGTACTTC.

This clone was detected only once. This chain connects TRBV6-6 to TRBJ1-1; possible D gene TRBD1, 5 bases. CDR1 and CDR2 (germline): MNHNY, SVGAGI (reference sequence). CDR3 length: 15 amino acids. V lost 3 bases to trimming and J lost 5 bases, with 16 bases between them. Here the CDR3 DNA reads TGTGCCAGCAGTTATTCCCAGGGAAGTCGAACTGAAGCTTTCTTT. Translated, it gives CASSYSQGSRTEAFF.

The CDR3 reads CASSPGQNQPQHF. CDR3 coding DNA: TGTGCCAGCTCACCGGGACAGAATCAGCCCCAGCATTTT. V is TRBV18 and J is TRBJ1-5, with TRBD1 matching 7 bases. This CDR3 comprises 13 residues. The germline CDR1 and CDR2 sequences are KGHSH and LQKENI. J lost 4 bases, V lost 3 bases, and 0 bases had no gene match. Combining the CDR3 with reference TRBV18 and TRBJ1-5 gives the whole variable domain NAGVMQNPRHLVRRRGQEARLRCSPMKGHSHVYWYRQLPEEGLKFMVYLQKENIIDESGMPKERFSAEFPKEGPSILRIQQVVRGDSAAYFCASSPGQNQPQHFGDGTRLSIL.

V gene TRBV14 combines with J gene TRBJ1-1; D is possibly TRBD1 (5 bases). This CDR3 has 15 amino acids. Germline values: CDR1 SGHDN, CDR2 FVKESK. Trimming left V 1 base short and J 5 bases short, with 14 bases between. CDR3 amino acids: CASSQAGTRFTEAFF. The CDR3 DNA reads TGTGCCAGCAGCCAAGCGGGGACCCGTTTTACTGAAGCTTTCTTT.